The 8 T cell receptor beta chains below come from one sample, sequenced in a study of identifying expanded T cells in peripheral blood. Here immunoSEQ multiplex PCR was the method, and the copy in TCRdb shows in-frame clones only, minus some. The sample has some 95,000 clones, around 90% seen once; the top ten hold approximately 5%. Source material: blood. The receptors were sampled from a person between 18 and 69 years old in good health.

The chain carries TRBV5-4 and TRBJ2-5; D is undetermined. The V gene's germline CDR1 is SGHNT and CDR2 YYREEE (reference sequence). Trimming took 0 bases from V and 2 from J, leaving 5 bases between them. CDR3 length: 13 amino acids. The CDR3 DNA is TGTGCCAGCAGCTTGGGGTCTCAAGAGACCCAGTACTTC. Residues: CASSLGSQETQYF. The variable domain in full, completed from reference TRBV5-4 and TRBJ2-5, reads ETGVTQSPTHLIKTRGQQVTLRCSSQSGHNTVSWYQQALGQGPQFIFQYYREEENGRGNFPPRFSGLQFPNYSSELNVNALELDDSALYLCASSLGSQETQYFGPGTRLLVL.

The V and J genes are TRBV5-4 and TRBJ1-6; 7 nucleotides line up with TRBD1. V was pared by 2 bases and J by 16 bases, with 6 bases of the junction left unmatched. The CDR3 runs to 12 residues. From germline, CDR1 is SGHNT and CDR2 YYREEE (reference sequence). The CDR3 nucleotides are TGTGCCAGCAGCTTTTCCGGGACAGAGCTCCACTTT. Its protein is CASSFSGTELHF.

This chain links TRBV5-1 with TRBJ2-3; 9 nucleotides match TRBD1. The CDR3 has 13 amino acids. Per germline, CDR1 SGHRS and CDR2 YFSETQ. V shed 7 bases, J shed 2 bases, and the junction held 2 bases outside the gene matches. Written as DNA, the CDR3 is TGCGCCAGCCGGGACAGGGACACAGATACGCAGTATTTT. Its protein product is CASRDRDTDTQYF.

V and J are TRBV7-2 and TRBJ2-3; D is possibly TRBD1 (6 bases). Trimming removed 7 bases from V and 2 bases from J, with 16 bases in between. This CDR3 comprises 15 residues. The germline gives CDR1 SGHTA, CDR2 FQGNSA. CDR3 amino acids: CASTMGAGSTDTQYF. The CDR3 DNA sequence: TGTGCCAGCACCATGGGGGCGGGCTCCACAGATACGCAGTATTTT.

V usage is TRBV6-1 and J usage is TRBJ2-2, with a possible D match to TRBD1 (6 bases). CDR3 length equals 13 residues. V lost 6 bases and J 3 bases, leaving 8 bases between the germline ends. Germline V CDR1 and CDR2: MNHNS, SASEGT. CDR3 DNA sequence: TGTGCCAGCAGACAGGGAGACACCGGGGAGCTGTTTTTT. It codes for CASRQGDTGELFF.

The chain uses TRBV6-1 and TRBJ2-7; a possible D gene is TRBD1 (5 bases). The CDR3 totals 14 residues. Trimming pared 3 bases from V and 7 bases from J, leaving 16 bases between. CDR1 and CDR2 (germline): MNHNS, SASEGT. CDR3 sequence: CASSEFDSQGEQYF. CDR3 bases: TGTGCCAGCAGTGAGTTTGATTCCCAGGGTGAGCAGTACTTC.

This chain connects TRBV18 to TRBJ2-2, with a possible D match to TRBD2 (6 bases). CDR1 is KGHSH and CDR2 is LQKENI in the germline V gene. V dropped 2 bases and J dropped 6 bases, with 10 bases sitting between them. The CDR3 extends over 14 amino acids. The CDR3: CASSPTGLPGELFF. Written as DNA, the CDR3 is TGTGCCAGCTCACCAACGGGACTTCCCGGGGAGCTGTTTTTT.

The chain joins TRBV19 to TRBJ2-1; 11 nucleotides line up with TRBD2. V was pared by 3 bases and J by 4 bases, with 11 bases of the junction left unmatched. Germline V gene sequence: CDR1 LNHDA, CDR2 SQIVND (reference sequence). This CDR3 region has 18 residues. In DNA form, the CDR3 reads TGTGCCAGTAGTATTGGTACTAGCGGGGGAGGGACTTACAATGAGCAGTTCTTC. Amino acids: CASSIGTSGGGTYNEQFF.